This entry lists 4 T cell receptor beta chains sequenced from one sample in a study of blood T cell repertoires in COVID-19. TCRdb's copy holds only in-frame clones and misses some; the assay was immunoSEQ multiplex PCR. Of about 120,000 clones in the sample, roughly 91% are singletons; the top ten hold 3% to 4%. Source material: peripheral blood. The receptors here all came from a woman in her forties or fifties with acute or convalescent COVID-19.

The V call is TRBV30, the J call TRBJ1-1; 8 nucleotides match TRBD1. The CDR3 covers 13 residues. J was trimmed by 1 base and V by 8 bases; bases with no gene match: 6. CDR1 is GTSNPN and CDR2 is SVGIG in the germline V gene (reference sequence). CDR3 in amino acids: CARSTGENTEAFF. The CDR3 DNA follows: TGTGCCAGATCGACAGGGGAGAACACTGAAGCTTTCTTT.

The chain links TRBV6-2 or TRBV6-3 to TRBJ2-7, with D possibly matching TRBD2 (5 bases). V was shortened by 6 bases and J by 5 bases, with 8 bases between the two germline ends. The CDR3 is made up of 11 amino acids. CDR1 is MNHEY and CDR2 is SVGEGT in the germline V gene. Here the CDR3 reads CASSDYNEQYF. The CDR3 nucleotides are TGTGCCAGCAGCGACTATAACGAGCAGTACTTC.

The DNA for the CDR3 is TGTGCCAGCAGCTTAACAGGGCTAGCGGACAATGAGCAGTTCTTC. This translates into CASSLTGLADNEQFF. The J gene is TRBJ2-1, the V gene TRBV5-6, with a tentative D call TRBD2 (7 bases). V lost 2 bases and J 5 bases, leaving 14 bases between the germline ends. The CDR3 is made up of 15 amino acids. CDR1 SGHDT and CDR2 YYEEEE come from the germline V gene.

The chain joins TRBV13 to TRBJ2-3, with 15 bases aligning to TRBD2. The trim removed 5 bases at V and 10 bases at J, leaving 13 bases unmatched. This CDR3 contains 17 residues. The V gene's germline CDR1 is PRHDT and CDR2 FYEKMQ (reference sequence). The CDR3 nucleotides are TGTGCCAGCAGCCCCTCAGCCGGACTAGCGGGAGGGATGGCGCAGTATTTT. Translating it yields CASSPSAGLAGGMAQYF.